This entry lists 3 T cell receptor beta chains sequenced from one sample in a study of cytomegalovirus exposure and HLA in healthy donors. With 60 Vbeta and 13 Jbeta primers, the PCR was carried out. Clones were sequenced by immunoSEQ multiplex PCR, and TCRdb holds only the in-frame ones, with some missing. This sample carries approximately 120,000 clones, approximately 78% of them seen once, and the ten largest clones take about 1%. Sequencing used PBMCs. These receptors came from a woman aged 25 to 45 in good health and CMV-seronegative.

The CDR3 here is CASSLTTGTRALEQYF. The CDR3 DNA sequence: TGTGCCAGCAGCCTGACAACCGGGACTAGGGCCCTTGAGCAGTACTTC. The rearrangement links TRBV5-4 to TRBJ2-7; 8 bases map to TRBD2. Germline lookup yields CDR1 SGHNT and CDR2 YYREEE (reference sequence). V dropped 4 bases and J dropped 7; count of bases not matched to a gene: 16. The CDR3 extends over 16 amino acids.

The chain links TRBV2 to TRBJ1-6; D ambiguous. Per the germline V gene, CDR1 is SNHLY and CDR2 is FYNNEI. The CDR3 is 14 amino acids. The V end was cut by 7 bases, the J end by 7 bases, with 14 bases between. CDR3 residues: CASTYVVRNSPLHF. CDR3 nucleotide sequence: TGTGCCAGCACCTACGTGGTGCGGAATTCACCCCTCCACTTT.

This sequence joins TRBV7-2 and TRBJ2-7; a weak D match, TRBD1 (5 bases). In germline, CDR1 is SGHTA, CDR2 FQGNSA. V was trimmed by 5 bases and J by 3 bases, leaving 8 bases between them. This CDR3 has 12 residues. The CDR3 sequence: CASSTDSYEQYF. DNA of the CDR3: TGTGCCAGCAGCACCGACAGCTACGAGCAGTACTTC.